This T cell receptor (beta chain) was sequenced during a study of glioma-infiltrating T cells. Using RNA template, CDR3s of TCR alpha and beta were amplified with iRepertoire arm-PCR. Tissue mRNA or PBMC total RNA, roughly 85-450 ng, went into one-step reverse transcription and amplification. TCRdb redid the calling of the multiplex PCR reads with MiXCR, one entry per CDR3 protein. Here the sample spans fewer than 200,000 distinct CDR3 sequences, more than 25% being singletons. For this clonotype: Its antigen is unidentified.

Overall study results and limits: Gliomas, especially low-grade, showed above-expected tissue-blood divergence; non-neoplastic patients showed below. Only very few CDR3 sequences appeared in both tissue and blood.

The germline V gene encodes CDR1 DFQATT and CDR2 SNEGSKA (reference sequence). There are 11 residues in the CDR3. J is TRBJ1-2 and V is TRBV20-1; D perhaps matches TRBD1 (5 bases). Source material: glioma tissue, nonneoplastic brain tissue, or PBMCs (not recorded which). The sequence was collected from a human donor with low-grade glioma or glioblastoma, undergoing nonglioma brain surgery, or in good health (not recorded which). The CDR3 coding sequence is TGCAGCCACCAGGGATACTATGGCTACACCTTC. Translated, it gives CSHQGYYGYTF.